The subject of this entry is one TCR beta chain. Indicated time point: pretreatment peripheral blood. These data come from a study of PD-L1 blockade in urothelial cancer. Study-level background: Analysis of blood occurred 3 weeks (second dose) and 6 weeks after treatment start.

Unmatched junction bases numbered 11, after V lost 3 bases and J lost 1 base. The CDR3 has 18 residues. CDR1 is SNHLY, CDR2 FYNNEI, per germline. Sequencing was performed with immunoSEQ multiplex PCR; in TCRdb, only in-frame clones are kept and a portion is missing. The data contain 45,000 to 60,000 clones, approximately 85% of them seen just once; the ten biggest clones take up more than 1.5%. The TCR comes from a man aged 50 to 60 with urothelial cancer. This chain connects TRBV2 to TRBJ2-4; 8 bases agree with TRBD1. Sequencing used PBMCs, obtained around atezolizumab (anti-PD-L1) treatment. CDR3 sequence: CASSEDRDFYSAKNIQYF. As DNA, the CDR3 is TGTGCCAGCAGTGAGGACAGGGACTTTTACTCCGCCAAAAACATTCAGTACTTC.